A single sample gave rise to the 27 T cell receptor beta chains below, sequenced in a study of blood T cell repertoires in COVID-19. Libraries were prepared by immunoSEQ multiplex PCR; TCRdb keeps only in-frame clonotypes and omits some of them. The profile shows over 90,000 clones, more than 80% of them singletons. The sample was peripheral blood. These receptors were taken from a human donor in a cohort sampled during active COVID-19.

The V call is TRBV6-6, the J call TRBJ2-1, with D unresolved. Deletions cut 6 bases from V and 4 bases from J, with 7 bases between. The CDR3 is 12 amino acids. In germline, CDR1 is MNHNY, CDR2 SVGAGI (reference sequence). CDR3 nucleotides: TGTGCCAGCAGCCTCCTTTACAATGAGCAGTTCTTC. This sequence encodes CASSLLYNEQFF.

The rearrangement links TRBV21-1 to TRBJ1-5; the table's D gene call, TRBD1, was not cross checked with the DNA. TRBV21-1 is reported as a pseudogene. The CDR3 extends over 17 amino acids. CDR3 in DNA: TGTGCCAGCAGCAAAGTGGGGGACAGGGGCCACAATCAGCCCCAGCATTTT. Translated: CASSKVGDRGHNQPQHF.

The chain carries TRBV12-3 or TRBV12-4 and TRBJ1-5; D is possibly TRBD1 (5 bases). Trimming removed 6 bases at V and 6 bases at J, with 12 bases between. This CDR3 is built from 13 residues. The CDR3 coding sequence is TGTGCCAGCAGGTCGCGGGGGAGTCAGCCCCAGCATTTT. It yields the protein CASRSRGSQPQHF.

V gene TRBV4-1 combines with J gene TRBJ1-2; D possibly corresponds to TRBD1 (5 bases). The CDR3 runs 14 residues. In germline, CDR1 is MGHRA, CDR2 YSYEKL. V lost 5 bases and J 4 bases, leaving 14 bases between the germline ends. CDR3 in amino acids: CASSTIGGGYGYTF. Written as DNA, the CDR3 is TGCGCCAGCAGCACAATTGGGGGAGGCTATGGCTACACCTTC.

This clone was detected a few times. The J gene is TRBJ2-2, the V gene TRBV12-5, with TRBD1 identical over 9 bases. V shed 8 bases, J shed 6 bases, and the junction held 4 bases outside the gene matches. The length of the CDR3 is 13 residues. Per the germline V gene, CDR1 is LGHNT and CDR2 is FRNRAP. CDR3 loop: CASRDRVPGELFF. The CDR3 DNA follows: TGTGCTAGTCGGGACAGGGTACCCGGGGAGCTGTTTTTT.

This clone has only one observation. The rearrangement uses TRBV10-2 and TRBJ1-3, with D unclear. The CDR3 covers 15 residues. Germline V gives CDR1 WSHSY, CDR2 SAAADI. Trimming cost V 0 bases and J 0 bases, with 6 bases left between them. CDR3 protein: CASSESISSGNTIYF. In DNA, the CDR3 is TGCGCCAGCAGTGAGTCGATTAGCTCTGGAAACACCATATATTTT.

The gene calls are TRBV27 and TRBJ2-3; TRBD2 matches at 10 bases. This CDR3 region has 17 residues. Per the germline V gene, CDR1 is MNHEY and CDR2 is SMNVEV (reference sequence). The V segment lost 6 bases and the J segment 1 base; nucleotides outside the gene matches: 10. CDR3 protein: CASRKGTSGTRTDTQYF. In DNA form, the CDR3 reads TGTGCCAGCAGGAAAGGAACTAGCGGGACACGCACAGATACGCAGTATTTT.

The CDR3 sequence: CASSLAVTAVEQFF. The CDR3 region has the DNA TGTGCCAGCAGCTTAGCGGTTACCGCAGTTGAGCAGTTCTTC. The V and J genes are TRBV7-9 and TRBJ2-1; no clear D gene. V lost 0 bases and J lost 9, with 12 bases in between. Germline V gene data show CDR1 as SEHNR and CDR2 as FQNEAQ (reference sequence). The CDR3 length is 14 residues.

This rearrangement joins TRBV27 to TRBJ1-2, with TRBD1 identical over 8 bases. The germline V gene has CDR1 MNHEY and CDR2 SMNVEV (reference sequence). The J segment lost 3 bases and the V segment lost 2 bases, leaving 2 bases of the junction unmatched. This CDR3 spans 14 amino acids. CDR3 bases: TGTGCCAGCAGTTTAGGACAGGGACACTATGGCTACACCTTC. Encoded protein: CASSLGQGHYGYTF.

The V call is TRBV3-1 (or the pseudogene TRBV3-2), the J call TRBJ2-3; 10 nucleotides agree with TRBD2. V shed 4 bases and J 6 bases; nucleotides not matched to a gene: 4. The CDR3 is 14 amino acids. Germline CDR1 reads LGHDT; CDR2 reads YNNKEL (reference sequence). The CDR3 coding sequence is TGTGCCAGCAGCCTGCTAGCGGGGGAGGATACGCAGTATTTT. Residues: CASSLLAGEDTQYF.

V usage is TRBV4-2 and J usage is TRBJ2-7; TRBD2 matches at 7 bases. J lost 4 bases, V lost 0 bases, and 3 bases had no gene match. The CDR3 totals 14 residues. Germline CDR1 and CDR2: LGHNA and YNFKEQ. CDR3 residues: CASSQDDGGYEQYF. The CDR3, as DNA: TGTGCCAGCAGCCAAGATGACGGGGGGTACGAGCAGTACTTC.

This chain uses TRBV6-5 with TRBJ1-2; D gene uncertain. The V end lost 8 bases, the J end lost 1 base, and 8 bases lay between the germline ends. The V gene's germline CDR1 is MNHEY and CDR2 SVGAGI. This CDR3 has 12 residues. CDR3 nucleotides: TGTGCCAGCTCCCAGAATAACTATGGCTACACCTTC. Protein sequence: CASSQNNYGYTF.

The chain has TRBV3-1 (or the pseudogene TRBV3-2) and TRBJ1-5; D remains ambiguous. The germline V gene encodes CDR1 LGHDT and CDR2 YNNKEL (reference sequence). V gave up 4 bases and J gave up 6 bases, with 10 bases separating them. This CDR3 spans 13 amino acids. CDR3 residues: CASSPLGGQPQHF. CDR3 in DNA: TGTGCCAGCAGCCCCTTGGGAGGTCAGCCCCAGCATTTT.

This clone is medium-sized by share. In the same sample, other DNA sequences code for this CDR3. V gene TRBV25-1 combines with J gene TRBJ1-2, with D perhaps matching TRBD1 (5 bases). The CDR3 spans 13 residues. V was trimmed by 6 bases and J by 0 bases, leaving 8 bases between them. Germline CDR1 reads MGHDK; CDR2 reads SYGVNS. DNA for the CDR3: TGTGCCAGCAGCCCAGGGACTAACTATGGCTACACCTTC. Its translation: CASSPGTNYGYTF.

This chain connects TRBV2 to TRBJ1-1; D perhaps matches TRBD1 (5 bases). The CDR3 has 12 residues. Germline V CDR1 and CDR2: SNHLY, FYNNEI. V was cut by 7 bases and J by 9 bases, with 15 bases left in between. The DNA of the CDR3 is TGTGCCAGCACGATCGAAGGGGTGAAAGCTTTCTTT. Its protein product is CASTIEGVKAFF.

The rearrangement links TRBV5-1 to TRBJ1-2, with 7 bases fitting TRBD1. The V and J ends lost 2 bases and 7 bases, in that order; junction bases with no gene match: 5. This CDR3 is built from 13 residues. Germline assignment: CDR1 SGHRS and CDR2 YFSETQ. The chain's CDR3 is CASSFGTVSGYTF. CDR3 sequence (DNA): TGCGCCAGCAGCTTTGGGACAGTAAGTGGCTACACCTTC.

CDR3 in DNA: TGTGCCAGTAGTTATAACGGGGGCTACGAGCAGTACTTC. It translates to CASSYNGGYEQYF. The chain joins TRBV19 to TRBJ2-7; perhaps TRBD2 as D (6 bases). Trimming removed 5 bases at V and 3 bases at J, with 11 bases between. This CDR3 contains 13 residues. Germline V gene lookup returns CDR1 LNHDA and CDR2 SQIVND (reference sequence).

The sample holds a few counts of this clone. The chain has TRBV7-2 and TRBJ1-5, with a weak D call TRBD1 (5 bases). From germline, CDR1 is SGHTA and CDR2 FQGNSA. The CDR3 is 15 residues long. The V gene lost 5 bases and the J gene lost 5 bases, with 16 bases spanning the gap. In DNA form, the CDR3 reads TGTGCCAGCAGCCAGGGTCCGGGACTTTATCAGCCCCAGCATTTT. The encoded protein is CASSQGPGLYQPQHF.

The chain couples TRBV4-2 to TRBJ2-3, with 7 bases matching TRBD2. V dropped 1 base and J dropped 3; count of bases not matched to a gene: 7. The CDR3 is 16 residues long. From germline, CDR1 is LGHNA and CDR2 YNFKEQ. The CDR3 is CASSQGGGLGTDTQYF. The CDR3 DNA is TGTGCCAGCAGCCAAGGCGGGGGATTGGGTACAGATACGCAGTATTTT.

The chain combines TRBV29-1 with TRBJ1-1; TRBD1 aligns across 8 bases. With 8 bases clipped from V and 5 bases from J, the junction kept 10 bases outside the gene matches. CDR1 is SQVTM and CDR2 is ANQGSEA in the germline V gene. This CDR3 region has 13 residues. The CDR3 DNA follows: TGCAGCACACTGACAGGGGCGGAAACTGAAGCTTTCTTT. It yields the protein CSTLTGAETEAFF.

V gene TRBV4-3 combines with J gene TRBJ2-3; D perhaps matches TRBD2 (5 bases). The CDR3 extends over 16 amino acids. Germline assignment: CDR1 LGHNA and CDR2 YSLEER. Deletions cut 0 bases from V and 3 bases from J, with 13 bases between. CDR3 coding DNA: TGCGCCAGCAGCCAAGAAGCGAAACTAGTTACAGATACGCAGTATTTT. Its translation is CASSQEAKLVTDTQYF.

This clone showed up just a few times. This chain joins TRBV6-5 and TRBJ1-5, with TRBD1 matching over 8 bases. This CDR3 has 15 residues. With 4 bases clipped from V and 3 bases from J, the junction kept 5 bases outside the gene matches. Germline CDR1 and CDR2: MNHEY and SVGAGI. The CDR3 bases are TGTGCCAGCAGTTGGGCAGGGGGCTTCAATCAGCCCCAGCATTTT. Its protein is CASSWAGGFNQPQHF.

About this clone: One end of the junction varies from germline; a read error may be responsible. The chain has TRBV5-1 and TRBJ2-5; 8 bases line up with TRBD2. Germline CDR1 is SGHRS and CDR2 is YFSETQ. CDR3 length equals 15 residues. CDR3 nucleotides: TGCGCCAGCAGCATTGCCGGGAGGGACCAGGAGACCCAGTACTTC. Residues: CASSIAGRDQETQYF. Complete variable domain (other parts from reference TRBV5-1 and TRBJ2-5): KAGVTQTPRYLIKTRGQQVTLSCSPISGHRSVSWYQQTPGQGLQFLFEYFSETQRNKGNFPGRFSGRQFSNSRSEMNVSTLELGDSALYLCASSIAGRDQETQYFGPGTRLLVL.

In DNA form, the CDR3 reads TGTGCCAGCAGCCCAGGGACAGAACGGAACGAGCAGTACTTC. This codes for CASSPGTERNEQYF. The chain uses TRBV21-1 and TRBJ2-7; the listed D gene, TRBD1, was not tested against the DNA. TRBV21-1 is flagged as a pseudogene. The CDR3 runs 14 residues.

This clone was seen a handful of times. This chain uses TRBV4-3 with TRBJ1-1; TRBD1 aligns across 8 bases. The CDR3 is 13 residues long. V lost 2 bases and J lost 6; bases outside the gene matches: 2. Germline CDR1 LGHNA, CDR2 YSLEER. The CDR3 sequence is CASSQTTGAEAFF. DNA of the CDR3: TGCGCCAGCAGCCAAACGACAGGGGCTGAAGCTTTCTTT.

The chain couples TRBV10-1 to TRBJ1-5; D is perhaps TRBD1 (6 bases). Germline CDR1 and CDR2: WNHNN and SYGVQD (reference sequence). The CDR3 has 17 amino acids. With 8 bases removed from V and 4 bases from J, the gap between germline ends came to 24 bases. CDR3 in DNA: TGCGCCAGCCCCGATAAATTACAGGGACAACCAAATCAGCCCCAGCATTTT. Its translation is CASPDKLQGQPNQPQHF.

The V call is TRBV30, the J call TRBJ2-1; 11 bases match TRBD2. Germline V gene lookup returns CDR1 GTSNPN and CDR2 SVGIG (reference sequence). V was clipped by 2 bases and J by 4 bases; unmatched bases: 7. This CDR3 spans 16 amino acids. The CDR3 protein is CAWSPIGTSGYNEQFF. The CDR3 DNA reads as TGTGCCTGGAGTCCTATCGGGACTAGCGGTTACAATGAGCAGTTCTTC.